Listed here are 23 T cell receptor beta chains from one sample, sequenced in a study of shared clonotypes between healthy human individuals. Terminally differentiated effector memory CD45RA+ cells were left out of the naive CD8 fraction, which was CD45RO-negative and positively selected for CCR7. The assay was immunoSEQ multiplex PCR, and TCRdb's table has in-frame clones only and misses some. The sample holds some 2 million clones, about 95% seen once. The sample comprised naive CD8+ T cells sorted from blood. These receptors all stem from a man between 18 and 29 years old in good health.

This clone was seen once. The chain couples TRBV7-9 to TRBJ2-1; 7 bases map to TRBD1. In germline, CDR1 is SEHNR, CDR2 FQNEAQ (reference sequence). The junction had 8 bases not matched to a gene; V was cut back by 5 bases and J by 10 bases. There are 13 residues in the CDR3. The CDR3 sequence is CASSETGTREQFF. CDR3 coding DNA: TGTGCCAGCAGCGAGACAGGGACGCGGGAGCAGTTCTTC.

This clone has just one count. This chain uses TRBV2 with TRBJ2-5; TRBD2 might be the D (5 bases). This CDR3 comprises 16 residues. Trimming took 3 bases from V and 1 from J, leaving 15 bases between them. Germline CDR1 SNHLY, CDR2 FYNNEI. The CDR3 DNA reads TGTGCCAGCAGTGATGGCCTCCTGAGGGCCCAAGAGACCCAGTACTTC. Its protein is CASSDGLLRAQETQYF.

The rearrangement uses TRBV6-4 and TRBJ2-1; D is possibly TRBD2 (6 bases). The CDR3 has 13 amino acids. The V gene lost 6 bases and the J gene lost 4 bases, with 10 bases spanning the gap. Germline assignment: CDR1 MRHNA and CDR2 SNTAGT. DNA for the CDR3: TGTGCCAGCAGCATAGCGGAATACAATGAGCAGTTCTTC. Translated, it gives CASSIAEYNEQFF.

The chain uses TRBV30 and TRBJ2-7, with unresolved D. The CDR3 contains 13 residues. In germline, CDR1 is GTSNPN, CDR2 SVGIG (reference sequence). V was clipped by 0 bases and J by 5 bases, with 11 bases between them. In DNA, the CDR3 is TGTGCCTGGAGTGTAGGTCAGCTCCACGAGCAGTACTTC. Protein product: CAWSVGQLHEQYF.

This chain links TRBV27 with TRBJ1-1, with 9 bases matching TRBD1. CDR1 and CDR2 (germline): MNHEY, SMNVEV (reference sequence). This CDR3 is built from 15 residues. V was clipped by 4 bases and J by 4 bases; unmatched bases: 7. In nucleotides, the CDR3 is TGTGCCAGCAGTTCCCTACAGGGGGCGCCCACTGAAGCTTTCTTT. Amino acids: CASSSLQGAPTEAFF.

The J gene is TRBJ2-6, the V gene TRBV18; TRBD1 aligns across 9 bases. The CDR3 is 16 amino acids. Germline-derived CDR1 and CDR2 are KGHSH and LQKENI. With 1 base clipped from V and 5 bases from J, the junction kept 3 bases outside the gene matches. CDR3 amino acids: CASSPQQGARANVLTF. The CDR3 DNA is TGTGCCAGCTCACCACAACAGGGGGCTAGGGCCAACGTCCTGACTTTC.

The sample holds one count of this clone. The chain employs TRBV7-2 and TRBJ2-1; 9 positions agree with TRBD1. This CDR3 is 16 amino acids long. Germline V gives CDR1 SGHTA, CDR2 FQGNSA. Trimming cost V 5 bases and J 8 bases; bases outside gene matches: 13. The CDR3 loop is CASSLSPGTGYHEQFF. CDR3 nucleotides: TGTGCCAGCAGCCTAAGTCCCGGGACAGGGTACCATGAGCAGTTCTTC.

This clone was observed a few times. The rearrangement joins TRBV11-2 to TRBJ2-7, with D unresolved. This CDR3 comprises 15 residues. Germline CDR1 reads SGHAT; CDR2 reads FQNNGV. Trimming stripped 0 bases from V and 3 bases from J, with 12 bases between. The CDR3 nucleotides read TGTGCCAGCAGCTTAGATCGGAATAGCCTCTACGAGCAGTACTTC. Its translation: CASSLDRNSLYEQYF.

This rearrangement joins TRBV9 to TRBJ1-4; 8 bases match TRBD1. Per germline, CDR1 SGDLS and CDR2 YYNGEE. After removal of 2 bases from V and 6 bases from J, the junction contained 0 bases not matched to a gene. CDR3 length: 13 residues. CDR3 DNA: TGTGCCAGCAGCGTGACAGGGGATGAAAAACTGTTTTTT. It encodes CASSVTGDEKLFF.

V is TRBV9 and J is TRBJ1-1, with D possibly being TRBD1 (5 bases). CDR1 is SGDLS and CDR2 is YYNGEE in the germline V gene. The V end lost 0 bases, the J end lost 4 bases, and 13 bases lay between the germline ends. The CDR3 loop spans 15 amino acids. CDR3 amino acids: CASSVGGVGGTEAFF. The CDR3 bases are TGTGCCAGCAGCGTAGGAGGGGTCGGCGGCACTGAAGCTTTCTTT.

The chain recombines TRBV7-8 with TRBJ2-7, with D possibly being TRBD2 (6 bases). This CDR3 region has 15 residues. Germline V gives CDR1 SGHVS, CDR2 FQNEAQ. V was pared by 2 bases and J by 0 bases, with 11 bases between. CDR3 region: CASSLSGGTSYEQYF. The CDR3 DNA reads TGTGCCAGCAGCTTATCTGGCGGGACCTCCTACGAGCAGTACTTC.

CDR3 loop: CASSQEGLAGVDTEDTQYF. The CDR3 DNA follows: TGCGCCAGCAGCCAAGAGGGACTAGCGGGAGTCGATACGGAGGATACGCAGTATTTT. The chain uses TRBV4-3 and TRBJ2-3; 14 bases agree with TRBD2. CDR1 and CDR2 from the germline V gene are LGHNA and YSLEER. The ends lost 0 bases at V and 6 bases at J; junction bases unmatched: 11. This CDR3 contains 19 residues.

A single count supports this clone. This sequence joins TRBV7-2 and TRBJ2-1, with 9 bases identical to TRBD1. The CDR3 consists of 15 residues. Germline V gene sequence: CDR1 SGHTA, CDR2 FQGNSA. Unmatched junction bases numbered 2, after V lost 3 bases and J lost 2 bases. The CDR3 sequence is CASSLGQGTYNEQFF. The CDR3 DNA reads TGTGCCAGCAGCTTGGGACAGGGAACCTACAATGAGCAGTTCTTC.

To note about this clone: The sample contains more than one DNA sequence encoding this CDR3. This rearrangement joins TRBV11-2 to TRBJ2-7; D might be TRBD1 or TRBD2, each matching 5 bases. Trimming cost V 1 base and J 3 bases, with 10 bases left between them. Germline V gene sequence: CDR1 SGHAT, CDR2 FQNNGV. The CDR3 runs 14 residues. CDR3 amino acids: CASSLASRGYEQYF. The CDR3 DNA is TGTGCCAGCAGCTTAGCATCGAGGGGCTACGAGCAGTACTTC.

The V and J genes are TRBV7-9 and TRBJ2-7; no definite D call. V was pared by 5 bases and J by 4 bases, with 12 bases between. The germline V gene has CDR1 SEHNR and CDR2 FQNEAQ (reference sequence). The CDR3 has 13 amino acids. The CDR3 loop reads CASSPLLGYEQYF. CDR3 coding DNA: TGTGCCAGCAGCCCCCTCCTGGGATACGAGCAGTACTTC.

Concerning this clone itself: The conserved phenylalanine or tryptophan normally closing the CDR3 is absent here, so this likely arose from a read error. The chain joins TRBV5-1 to TRBJ2-7; D ambiguous. CDR1 is SGHRS and CDR2 is YFSETQ in the germline V gene. Trimming removed 4 bases at V and 0 bases at J, with 11 bases between. The CDR3 is 14 amino acids. The CDR3 is CASSVAVASYEQYL. In nucleotides, the CDR3 is TGCGCCAGCAGCGTGGCCGTAGCCTCCTACGAGCAGTACCTC.

The chain employs TRBV7-6 and TRBJ2-5, with 8 nucleotides matching TRBD2. V lost 3 bases, J lost 3 bases, and 6 bases stayed unmatched. In germline, CDR1 is SGHVS, CDR2 FNYEAQ. The CDR3 contains 15 residues. The CDR3 is CASSLGSGEKETQYF. As DNA, the CDR3 is TGTGCCAGCAGCTTGGGTAGCGGGGAAAAAGAGACCCAGTACTTC.

The CDR3 region is CASSREPGQGAYEQYF. CDR3 DNA sequence: TGCGCCAGCAGCCGGGAACCGGGACAGGGAGCCTACGAGCAGTACTTC. V is TRBV4-1 and J is TRBJ2-7, with 9 bases identical to TRBD1. Trimming cost V 4 bases and J 2 bases; bases outside gene matches: 9. CDR1 is MGHRA and CDR2 is YSYEKL in the germline V gene. This CDR3 is built from 16 residues.

The chain recombines TRBV9 with TRBJ2-7; TRBD1 agrees at 9 bases. The germline CDR1 and CDR2 sequences are SGDLS and YYNGEE. The CDR3 runs to 17 residues. J lost 3 bases, V lost 0 bases, and 10 bases had no gene match. CDR3 sequence reads: CASSVDPLMTGGYEQYF. In nucleotides, the CDR3 is TGTGCCAGCAGCGTAGACCCCCTAATGACAGGGGGCTACGAGCAGTACTTC.

The rearrangement links TRBV19 to TRBJ2-2; D unresolved. The germline V gene has CDR1 LNHDA and CDR2 SQIVND (reference sequence). Trimming left V 3 bases short and J 11 bases short, with 7 bases between. This CDR3 has 11 residues. Here the CDR3 reads CASSIRAELFF. Written as DNA, the CDR3 is TGTGCCAGTAGTATTAGGGCAGAGCTGTTTTTT.

This clone was counted a few times. The chain combines TRBV27 with TRBJ1-6; D is possibly TRBD1 (5 bases). The CDR3 is 15 amino acids. Germline lookup yields CDR1 MNHEY and CDR2 SMNVEV (reference sequence). V shed 4 bases and J shed 7 bases, with 14 bases lying between them. CDR3 protein: CASSSGTVGNSPLHF. CDR3 DNA: TGTGCCAGCAGTTCCGGGACTGTCGGCAATTCACCCCTCCACTTT.

This chain connects TRBV10-2 to TRBJ2-3; 7 bases are a match to TRBD2. The CDR3 length is 16 residues. V trimming: 2 bases; J trimming: 1 base; junction bases outside the gene matches: 6. Germline CDR1 reads WSHSY; CDR2 reads SAAADI. The CDR3 spells CASSEGASGRTDTQYF. The CDR3, as DNA: TGCGCCAGCAGTGAGGGGGCTAGCGGCCGCACAGATACGCAGTATTTT.

J is TRBJ2-2 and V is TRBV2; 9 bases align to TRBD2. In germline, CDR1 is SNHLY, CDR2 FYNNEI. V was pared by 0 bases and J by 1 base, with 3 bases of the junction left unmatched. The CDR3 runs 17 residues. The CDR3 bases are TGTGCCAGCAGTGAAGCAGCAGCGGGGGGGAACACCGGGGAGCTGTTTTTT. Translated: CASSEAAAGGNTGELFF.